Given below is one T cell receptor beta chain in context. The table lists this clonotype with a few counts. Its antigen is unknown. Within one base of it there is no much larger clone, and no base qualities were kept. This sample is part of a study of T cell repertoires in cytomegalovirus infection (dated by TCRdb to between 2019 and 2020). Study-level background: Because public TCR beta signatures pointed to carriage of CMV infection together with the matching HLA type, the HLA type of each donor mattered for the analysis. The paper's findings and limits, for the study overall: The ex vivo response was dominated by HLA-C-restricted CMV-specific TCR beta clonotypes, and the single most frequent clonotype in two of eight donors was supplied by these HLA-C-restricted clonotypes. Carriers of CMV infection plus the relevant HLA type were discriminated by the cumulative frequency of public TCR beta family members in the study cohort and in an independent roughly 400-donor cohort.

Reads for this sample came from an Illumina HiSeq 1500. In-frame beta chains were kept once TCRdb had trimmed the public reads at Q25 with fastp and called clones with MiXCR. Rows are combined by CDR3 protein, so each entry shows the most common genes and DNA. The table for this sample lists 150,000 to 190,000 distinct CDR3 sequences; 20% to 30% of them were counted only once. The top ten clones comprise 11% of the sample. The germline V gene supplies CDR1 MDHEN and CDR2 SYDVKM. The CDR3 contains 16 residues, cysteine and phenylalanine counted. CDR3 DNA is the only sequence kept; it has 48 bases, read in frame from the first base. Trimming removed 5 bases from V and 0 bases from J, leaving 14 bases between the germline ends.

The material sequenced was PBMCs. This sequence originates from a human donor in good health (CMV status not recorded). Some clones in this sample may be carry-over from other donors' samples. The rearranged segments are TRBV28 and TRBJ2-1; the best D guess is TRBD1, with 5 bases matching. The CDR3 sequence is CASSIFQGSSYNEQFF. The nucleotide sequence is TGTGCCAGCAGTATTTTTCAGGGAAGCTCCTACAATGAGCAGTTCTTC.